This T cell receptor beta chain appears in the sequencing data of a study of T cells in Graves' hyperthyroidism and ophthalmopathy (dated by TCRdb to the late 2010s). About the full investigation: Peripheral blood samples were taken at initial diagnosis, before any treatment was given. In more than 5 Graves' hyperthyroidism patients, the study also compared T-cell repertoires from thyroid tissue with T-cell repertoires from blood. A discovery cohort of about a hundred patients, approximately 44 with Graves' ophthalmopathy and about 58 with stable Graves' hyperthyroidism, was used to find distinguishing TCR V-J signatures. Prospective prediction of ophthalmopathy was tested in an independent validation cohort consisting of 18 hyperthyroidism patients and 15 or so patients who later progressed to ophthalmopathy. According to the paper, TCR Vbeta CDR3 sequencing was carried out on approximately 140 peripheral blood samples, which came from fewer than 50 ophthalmopathy, fewer than 80 hyperthyroidism and some 17 progressor patients. After blood sampling, hyperthyroidism patients were treated with methimazole at a starting dose of 30 mg daily, and ophthalmopathy patients were treated with high-dose intravenous methylprednisolone. The roughly 91 discovery patients were randomly divided into training and test sets at a 7:3 ratio.

What the authors observed across the whole study: Most expanded thyroid clonotypes (frequency above 0.001) were also found in blood, which suggests that blood repertoires may mirror thyroid immune responses. Ophthalmopathy was separated from stable hyperthyroidism by a 13 V-J signature model, with over 85% sensitivity and roughly 81% specificity obtained in cross-validation and 80%/75% obtained in testing. In validation, the model predicted progression to ophthalmopathy with 65% to 71% sensitivity and about 72% specificity, a median of roughly seven months before onset. Sample size was not statistically predetermined, and investigators were not blinded to group allocation.

A patient counted as having stable Graves' hyperthyroidism if no progression to ophthalmopathy occurred over 18 months of follow-up. The hyperthyroidism patients were between 18 and 65 years old and newly diagnosed, with a disease duration of less than 2 months. Exclusion was applied to patients with uncontrolled infections, other autoimmune diseases, pregnancy or lactation. Diagnoses relied on clinical symptoms, serum thyroxine and TRAb, thyroid ultrasound and orbital computed tomography. Ficoll-Paque density gradient centrifugation was used to isolate PBMCs from 10 ml of fresh peripheral blood. Trizol reagent was used to extract total RNA, and RNA quality was then checked on an Agilent 2100 Bioanalyzer. V was cut back by 2 bases and J by 4 bases, leaving a gap of 10 bases between them. From cysteine to phenylalanine, the CDR3 is 14 amino acids long. Only the CDR3 portion is preserved as DNA: 42 bases, with reading frame beginning at the first base.

TCR beta CDR3 regions were amplified from RNA transcripts. A first-round RT-PCR of the TCR CDR3 used the HTBI primer set with the Qiagen OneStep RT-PCR kit. A second multiplex PCR round built the libraries, followed by size selection and purification. The libraries were sequenced on an Illumina HiSeq2000 using paired-end 100 bp reads. In the authors' own workflow: SOAPnuke was used to process the raw data, removing reads that contained adapters or uncalled bases, had a mean Phred below 15, or lacked an exact match to the constant primer or identifier. COPE v1.2.5 was used to merge high-quality paired reads, and clonotypes were defined as unique nucleotide sequences. Clonotypes were aligned to IMGT TRBV, TRBD and TRBJ reference segments using MiTCR v1.1. The analysis was restricted to V-J combinations with a frequency above 0.0001, which together covered 99% to 99.2% of the repertoires. The TCS score was defined as the ratio of F50 (clonal expansion) to E x V (chaos), calculated using BLOSUM62-based TCRdist between CDR3 peptides within each V-J. Welch's t-statistics and random forest reduced roughly 530 V-J features to some 14, which were used in a naive Bayes classifier (R e1071). The public reads were reanalyzed by TCRdb: fastp trimming at Q25, MiXCR alignment, in-frame beta chains only. Under each unique CDR3 protein, matching rows form one entry showing the most common genes and DNA. The V and J calls shown here were made by TCRdb, not taken from the authors' results. Here the sample has fewer than 550,000 distinct CDR3 sequences; 15% to 19% occur a single time. Approximately 7.5% of the sample lies in the top ten.

This clonotype was detected many times. This clone's antigen is unknown. Qualities for individual bases were not recorded, and no much larger clone is one base off. The TCR originated in a woman between 18 and 30 years old with Graves' hyperthyroidism. Sequencing was done on a sample of blood. The V and J genes are TRBV12-3 or TRBV12-4 and TRBJ2-3, with the D gene uncertain. The CDR3: CASSLRLGADTQYF. The bases are TGTGCCAGCAGTTTAAGGCTGGGCGCAGATACGCAGTATTTT.